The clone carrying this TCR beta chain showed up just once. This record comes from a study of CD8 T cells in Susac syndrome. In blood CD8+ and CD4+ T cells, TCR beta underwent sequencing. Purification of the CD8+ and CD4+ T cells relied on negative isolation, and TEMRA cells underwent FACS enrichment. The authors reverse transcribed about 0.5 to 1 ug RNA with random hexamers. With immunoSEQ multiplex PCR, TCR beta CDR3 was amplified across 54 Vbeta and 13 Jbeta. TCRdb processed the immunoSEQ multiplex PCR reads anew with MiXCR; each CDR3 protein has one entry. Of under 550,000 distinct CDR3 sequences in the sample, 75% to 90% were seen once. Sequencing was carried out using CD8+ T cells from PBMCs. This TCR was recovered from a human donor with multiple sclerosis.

The CDR3 region has the DNA TGTGCCAGCAGCTTTGGTTCCCCTGGCGGCTATGGCTACACCTTC. Translated, it gives CASSFGSPGGYGYTF. The chain carries TRBV7-8 and TRBJ1-2; no clear D. Between the trimmed V and J ends, which lost 3 bases and 4 bases, there was a span of 15 bases. Germline loops: CDR1 SGHVS, CDR2 FQNEAQ. The CDR3 length is 15 residues.